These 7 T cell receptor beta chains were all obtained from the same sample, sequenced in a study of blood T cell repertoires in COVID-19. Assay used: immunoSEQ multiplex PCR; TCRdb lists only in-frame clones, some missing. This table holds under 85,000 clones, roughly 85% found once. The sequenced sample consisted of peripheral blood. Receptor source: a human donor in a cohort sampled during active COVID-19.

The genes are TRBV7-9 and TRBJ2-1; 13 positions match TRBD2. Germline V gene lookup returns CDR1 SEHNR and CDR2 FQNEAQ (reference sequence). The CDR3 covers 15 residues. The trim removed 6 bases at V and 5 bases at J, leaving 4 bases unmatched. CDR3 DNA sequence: TGTGCCAGCAGTTTCGGACTAGCGGGGGACAATGAGCAGTTCTTC. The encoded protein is CASSFGLAGDNEQFF.

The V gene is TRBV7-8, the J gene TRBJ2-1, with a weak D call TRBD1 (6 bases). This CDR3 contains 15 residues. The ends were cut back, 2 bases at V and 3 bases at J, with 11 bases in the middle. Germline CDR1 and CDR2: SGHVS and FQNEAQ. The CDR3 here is CASSLLQGFYNEQFF. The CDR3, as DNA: TGTGCCAGCAGCTTACTACAGGGCTTCTACAATGAGCAGTTCTTC.

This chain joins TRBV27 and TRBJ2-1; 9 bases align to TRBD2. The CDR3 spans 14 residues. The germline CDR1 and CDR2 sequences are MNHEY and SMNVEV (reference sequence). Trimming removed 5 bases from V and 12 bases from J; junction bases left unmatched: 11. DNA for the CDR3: TGTGCCAGCAGTCAGGGCGGGAGGGGTTTCGTGCAGTTCTTC. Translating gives CASSQGGRGFVQFF.

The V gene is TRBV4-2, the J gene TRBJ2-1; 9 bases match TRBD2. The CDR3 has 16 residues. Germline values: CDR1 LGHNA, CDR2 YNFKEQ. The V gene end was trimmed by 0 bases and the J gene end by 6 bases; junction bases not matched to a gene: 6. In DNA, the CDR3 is TGTGCCAGCAGCCAAGATCTGCGGGGGGGAATCAATGAGCAGTTCTTC. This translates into CASSQDLRGGINEQFF.

The CDR3 region is CASSYVRVNSYNEQFF. For the CDR3, the DNA is TGTGCCAGCAGTTACGTTCGGGTTAACTCCTACAATGAGCAGTTCTTC. This sequence joins TRBV6-2 or TRBV6-3 and TRBJ2-1; no reliable D call. The CDR3 loop spans 16 amino acids. V lost 2 bases, J lost 0 bases, and 11 bases lay in between. Per germline, CDR1 MNHEY and CDR2 SVGEGT.

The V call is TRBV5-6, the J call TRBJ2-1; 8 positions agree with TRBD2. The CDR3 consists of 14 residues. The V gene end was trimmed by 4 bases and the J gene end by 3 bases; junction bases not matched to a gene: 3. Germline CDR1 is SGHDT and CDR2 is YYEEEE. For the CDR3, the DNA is TGTGCCAGCAGCCCGGGACTAGACTACAATGAGCAGTTCTTC. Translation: CASSPGLDYNEQFF.

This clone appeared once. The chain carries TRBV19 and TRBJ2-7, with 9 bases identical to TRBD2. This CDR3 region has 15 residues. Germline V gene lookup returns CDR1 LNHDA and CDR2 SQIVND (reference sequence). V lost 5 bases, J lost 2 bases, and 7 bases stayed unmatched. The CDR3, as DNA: TGTGCCAGTAGTCCACAAAGCGGGGGGACCTACGAGCAGTACTTC. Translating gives CASSPQSGGTYEQYF.